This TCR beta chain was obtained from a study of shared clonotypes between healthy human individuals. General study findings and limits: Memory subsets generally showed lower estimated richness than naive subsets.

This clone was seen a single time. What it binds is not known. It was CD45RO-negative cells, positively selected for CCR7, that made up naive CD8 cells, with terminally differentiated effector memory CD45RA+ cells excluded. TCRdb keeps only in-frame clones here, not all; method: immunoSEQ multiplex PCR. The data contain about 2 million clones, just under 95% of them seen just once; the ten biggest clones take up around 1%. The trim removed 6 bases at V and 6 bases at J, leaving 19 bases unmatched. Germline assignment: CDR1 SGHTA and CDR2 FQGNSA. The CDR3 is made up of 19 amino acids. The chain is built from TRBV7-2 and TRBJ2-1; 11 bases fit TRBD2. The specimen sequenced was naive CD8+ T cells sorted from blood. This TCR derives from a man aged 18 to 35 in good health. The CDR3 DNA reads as TGTGCCAGCAGACTAAGCCCCTCCATAGCGGGAGGGCCTCCCAATGAGCAGTTCTTC. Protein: CASRLSPSIAGGPPNEQFF.